This passage covers 9 T cell receptor beta chains from one sample sequenced in a study of synovial regulatory T cells in juvenile arthritis. Clones were sequenced by immunoSEQ multiplex PCR, and TCRdb holds only the in-frame ones, with some missing. The data show some 9,200 clones, and the top ten clones hold approximately 0.66%. Material: Treg cells from blood. Stated subset: remaining (HLA-DR-negative) circulating blood Treg cells. These receptors were obtained from a donor younger than 30 with juvenile idiopathic arthritis.

This chain joins TRBV5-4 and TRBJ2-7; there is no DNA to check the TCRdb D call of TRBD2. CDR1 and CDR2 from the germline V gene are SGHNT and YYREEE (reference sequence). This CDR3 is 14 amino acids long. The DNA sequence is not available. The CDR3 sequence is CASSPGLAGVEQYF. The full variable domain, its missing parts supplied by reference TRBV5-4 and TRBJ2-7, is ETGVTQSPTHLIKTRGQQVTLRCSSQSGHNTVSWYQQALGQGPQFIFQYYREEENGRGNFPPRFSGLQFPNYSSELNVNALELDDSALYLCASSPGLAGVEQYFGPGTRLTVT.

This chain links TRBV29-1 with TRBJ1-2; TCRdb reports TRBD1, a call that lacks DNA to check it against. The length of the CDR3 is 13 residues. Only the protein is on record. CDR1 SQVTM and CDR2 ANQGSEA come from the germline V gene. This CDR3 reads CSVDDRTNYGYTF.

This chain joins TRBV5-1 and TRBJ2-4; the D call from TCRdb, TRBD2, cannot be confirmed without DNA. The CDR3 has 16 residues. No DNA appears here. The germline gives CDR1 SGHRS, CDR2 YFSETQ. The CDR3 sequence is CASRSSGGSAKNIQYF.

The chain employs TRBV28 and TRBJ2-2; without DNA, the TCRdb call of TRBD2 cannot be checked. CDR1 and CDR2 from the germline V gene are MDHEN and SYDVKM. This CDR3 is 17 amino acids long. No DNA accompanies this entry. The CDR3 is CASSLRRGTPGGGELFF.

V usage is TRBV19 and J usage is TRBJ1-4; the TCRdb D gene call, TRBD1, has no DNA to confirm it. The CDR3 extends over 13 amino acids. No DNA was logged. The germline CDR1 and CDR2 sequences are LNHDA and SQIVND (reference sequence). The CDR3 sequence is CASSRAGVEKLFF. Looking up the rest from reference TRBV19 and TRBJ1-4 gives the full variable domain: DGGITQSPKYLFRKEGQNVTLSCEQNLNHDAMYWYRQDPGQGLRLIYYSQIVNDFQKGDIAEGYSVSREKKESFPLTVTSAQKNPTAFYLCASSRAGVEKLFFGSGTQLSVL.

J is TRBJ2-3 and V is TRBV10-3. Germline V gene lookup returns CDR1 ENHRY and CDR2 SYGVKD. The CDR3 covers 13 residues. No DNA is listed. The CDR3 reads CAISEHSTDTQYF.

The genes are TRBV4-3 and TRBJ1-5. CDR3 length: 17 amino acids. No DNA is recorded. Germline CDR1 LGHNA, CDR2 YSLEER. The CDR3 here is CASSPFGPGGGNQPQHF.

The CDR3 loop reads CASSFYESSYNSPLHF. The rearrangement uses TRBV5-4 and TRBJ1-6. Germline V gives CDR1 SGHNT, CDR2 YYREEE (reference sequence). The CDR3 runs 16 residues. DNA for this receptor is not on file.

This chain links TRBV2 with TRBJ2-2; TCRdb selects TRBD2, and the lack of DNA leaves this call unchecked. The CDR3 totals 14 residues. No DNA has been recorded. Per germline, CDR1 SNHLY and CDR2 FYNNEI. CDR3 region: CASSRVSNTGELFF. The entire variable domain, with the rest obtained from reference TRBV2 and TRBJ2-2, is as follows: EPEVTQTPSHQVTQMGQEVILRCVPISNHLYFYWYRQILGQKVEFLVSFYNNEISEKSEIFDDQFSVERPDGSNFTLKIRSTKLEDSAMYFCASSRVSNTGELFFGEGSRLTVL.